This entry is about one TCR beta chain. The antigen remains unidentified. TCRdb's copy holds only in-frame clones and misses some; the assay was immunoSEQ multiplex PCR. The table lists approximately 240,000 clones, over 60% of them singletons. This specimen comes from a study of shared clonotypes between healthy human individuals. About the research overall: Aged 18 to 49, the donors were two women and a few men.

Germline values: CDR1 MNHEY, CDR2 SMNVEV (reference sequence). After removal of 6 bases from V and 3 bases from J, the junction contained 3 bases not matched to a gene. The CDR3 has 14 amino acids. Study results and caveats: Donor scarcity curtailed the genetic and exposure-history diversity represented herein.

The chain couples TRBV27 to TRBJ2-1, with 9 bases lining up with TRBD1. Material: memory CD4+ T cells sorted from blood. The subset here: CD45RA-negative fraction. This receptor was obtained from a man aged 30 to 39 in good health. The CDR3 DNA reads TGTGCCAGCAGGGGACAGGGTAACTACAATGAGCAGTTCTTC. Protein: CASRGQGNYNEQFF.